This paragraph reports one TCR beta chain. Its antigen is still unknown. This sample was taken from a study of identical twins. Study-wide results and limits: Cord blood beta clonotypes that were abundant carried fewer insertions, and memory repertoires showed no such trend.

Template switching introduced a universal primer site, and the cDNA bore unique molecular identifiers. TCRdb independently ran MiXCR on the 5' RACE reads; one entry per CDR3 protein. The sample includes fewer than 250,000 distinct CDR3 sequences, less than 9.5% of them seen just once. Trimming shortened V by 4 bases and J by 2 bases, and 15 bases separated the two germline ends. CDR3 length: 15 residues. Germline V gene lookup returns CDR1 GTSNPN and CDR2 SVGIG (reference sequence). This clonotype was obtained from a woman younger than 30 in good health. This sequence joins TRBV30 and TRBJ1-3; unclear D gene. Sequenced material: memory (CD45RO+) T cells sorted from blood. The CDR3 DNA reads TGTGCCTGGAAGAGCGTCCGGGAAGCTGGAAACACCATATATTTT. Protein sequence: CAWKSVREAGNTIYF.